The 18 T cell receptor beta chains reported below all come from one sample, sequenced in a study of blood T cell repertoires in COVID-19. Only in-frame clones appear in the TCRdb table, and some are missing; sequencing was by immunoSEQ multiplex PCR. This sample yields 150,000 to 200,000 clones, of which roughly 90% are seen a single time; 20% belongs to the top ten. What was sequenced was peripheral blood. These receptors all stem from a man in his sixties or seventies with active or convalescent COVID-19.

The CDR3 DNA is TGTGCCAGCAGTTACCCCTCCCCTGAGCAGTTCTTC. Translation: CASSYPSPEQFF. The chain couples TRBV6-2 or TRBV6-3 to TRBJ2-1; D is undetermined. The CDR3 runs to 12 residues. Trimming cost V 2 bases and J 9 bases, with 8 bases left between them. Per germline, CDR1 MNHEY and CDR2 SVGEGT.

This sequence joins TRBV25-1 and TRBJ1-2; 9 bases agree with TRBD1. Germline values: CDR1 MGHDK, CDR2 SYGVNS. The junction had 2 bases not matched to a gene; V was cut back by 5 bases and J by 4 bases. This CDR3 has 13 amino acids. In DNA, the CDR3 is TGTGCCAGCAGTAGGGACAGGGTCTATGGCTACACCTTC. Its protein product is CASSRDRVYGYTF.

The V and J genes are TRBV11-1 and TRBJ2-3; 7 nucleotides line up with TRBD1. This CDR3 has 16 residues. V lost 1 base to trimming and J lost 2 bases; unmatched junction nucleotides: 6. Germline loops: CDR1 SGHAT, CDR2 FQDESV (reference sequence). As DNA, the CDR3 is TGTGCCAGCAGCTTAGTCTCGCAGGGGGACACAGATACGCAGTATTTT. Translated: CASSLVSQGDTDTQYF.

Only one count was recorded for this clone. The chain combines TRBV29-1 with TRBJ2-1; possible D gene TRBD1, 5 bases. The CDR3 totals 14 residues. V was cut by 4 bases and J by 0 bases, with 10 bases left in between. Germline CDR1 reads SQVTM; CDR2 reads ANQGSEA. CDR3 in amino acids: CSVATASSYNEQFF. The DNA for the CDR3 is TGCAGCGTTGCGACAGCGAGCTCCTACAATGAGCAGTTCTTC.

This sequence joins TRBV6-5 and TRBJ1-5; TRBD1 agrees at 7 bases. This CDR3 comprises 15 residues. The trim removed 6 bases at V and 2 bases at J, leaving 7 bases unmatched. Germline loops: CDR1 MNHEY, CDR2 SVGAGI. CDR3 DNA: TGTGCCAGCAGCCCCAGGGGGACCGGCAATCAGCCCCAGCATTTT. It is translated as CASSPRGTGNQPQHF.

The rearrangement uses TRBV7-9 and TRBJ2-5; TRBD1 might be the D (5 bases). V was trimmed by 7 bases and J by 5 bases, leaving 17 bases between them. CDR1 is SEHNR, CDR2 FQNEAQ, per germline (reference sequence). The CDR3 loop spans 14 amino acids. The CDR3, as DNA: TGTGCCAGCACCGCCTCGGGCAGGGCCGAGACCCAGTACTTC. Encoded protein: CASTASGRAETQYF.

This chain links TRBV29-1 with TRBJ1-2; 11 bases are shared with TRBD1. The V gene's germline CDR1 is SQVTM and CDR2 ANQGSEA. Trimming removed 4 bases from V and 1 base from J; junction bases left unmatched: 2. The CDR3 length is 14 residues. CDR3 residues: CSVGTGGNNYGYTF. CDR3 nucleotide sequence: TGCAGCGTTGGGACAGGGGGCAATAACTATGGCTACACCTTC.

The V call is TRBV18, the J call TRBJ1-2; 7 bases line up with TRBD1. The length of the CDR3 is 14 residues. CDR1 and CDR2 (germline): KGHSH, LQKENI. The trim removed 0 bases at V and 11 bases at J, leaving 9 bases unmatched. CDR3 DNA sequence: TGTGCCAGCTCACCACCGGCAGGGGGAAGGAGATACACCTTC. Translated, it gives CASSPPAGGRRYTF.

This sequence joins TRBV9 and TRBJ2-2; 7 nucleotides line up with TRBD1. The CDR3 sequence is 17 residues long. CDR1 and CDR2 (germline): SGDLS, YYNGEE. After removal of 4 bases from V and 2 bases from J, the junction contained 11 bases not matched to a gene. The CDR3 DNA reads TGTGCCAGCAGCTTCCTGCCCGGGACAGTAAACACCGGGGAGCTGTTTTTT. It encodes CASSFLPGTVNTGELFF. Filled out from reference TRBV9 and TRBJ2-2, the complete variable domain reads DSGVTQTPKHLITATGQRVTLRCSPRSGDLSVYWYQQSLDQGLQFLIQYYNGEERAKGNILERFSAQQFPDLHSELNLSSLELGDSALYFCASSFLPGTVNTGELFFGEGSRLTVL.

This chain joins TRBV6-2 or TRBV6-3 and TRBJ2-7; D ambiguous. The V end lost 8 bases, the J end lost 7 bases, and 21 bases lay between the germline ends. The CDR3 runs 14 residues. The germline V gene encodes CDR1 MNHEY and CDR2 SVGEGT. The DNA for the CDR3 is TGTGCCAGCGGCCCGCCCTCATTCCGAGGTGAGCAGTACTTC. It specifies CASGPPSFRGEQYF.

The gene calls are TRBV2 and TRBJ1-1; 8 bases fit TRBD1. The CDR3 is 15 amino acids. Per germline, CDR1 SNHLY and CDR2 FYNNEI. V lost 4 bases and J lost 4; bases outside the gene matches: 8. The CDR3 DNA reads as TGTGCCAGCAGTGGCCGGACAGGGTTGGGCACTGAAGCTTTCTTT. It is translated as CASSGRTGLGTEAFF.

The chain recombines TRBV7-8 with TRBJ1-4, with D uncertain. In germline, CDR1 is SGHVS, CDR2 FQNEAQ. Trimming removed 2 bases from V and 0 bases from J, with 7 bases in between. The CDR3 spans 15 residues. In DNA, the CDR3 is TGTGCCAGCAGCTTAATCCGTCCAACTAATGAAAAACTGTTTTTT. It yields the protein CASSLIRPTNEKLFF.

The chain uses TRBV7-8 and TRBJ2-2; TRBD1 matches at 8 bases. The V segment lost 7 bases and the J segment 6 bases; nucleotides outside the gene matches: 4. Germline loops: CDR1 SGHVS, CDR2 FQNEAQ. This CDR3 is 13 amino acids long. This chain's CDR3 is CASTQGAAGELFF. The CDR3 DNA is TGTGCCAGCACGCAGGGGGCGGCCGGGGAGCTGTTTTTT.

This clone was recorded only once. The chain joins TRBV27 to TRBJ1-6; the D gene is possibly TRBD1 (5 bases). The V and J ends lost 5 bases and 2 bases respectively, with 13 bases between them. Looked up from germline, CDR1 is MNHEY and CDR2 is SMNVEV (reference sequence). This CDR3 comprises 16 residues. The CDR3: CASSARGGTYNSPLHF. The CDR3 DNA sequence: TGTGCCAGCAGTGCAAGGGGAGGCACCTATAATTCACCCCTCCACTTT.

The chain is built from TRBV15 and TRBJ1-1; 10 bases agree with TRBD1. Germline assignment: CDR1 LNHNV and CDR2 YYDKDF (reference sequence). J lost 1 base, V lost 2 bases, and 7 bases had no gene match. There are 17 residues in the CDR3. The CDR3 DNA reads TGTGCCACCAGCAGACCGGACAGGGGGAGAGGGAACACTGAAGCTTTCTTT. Translation gives CATSRPDRGRGNTEAFF.

The V and J genes are TRBV12-3 or TRBV12-4 and TRBJ1-6; possibly TRBD1 for D (5 bases). V dropped 6 bases and J dropped 9 bases, with 12 bases sitting between them. The CDR3 totals 13 residues. CDR3 in amino acids: CASSPPGGSPLHF. The CDR3 DNA sequence: TGTGCCAGCAGCCCCCCCGGGGGTTCACCCCTCCACTTT.

The chain joins TRBV4-3 to TRBJ2-7; 8 bases agree with TRBD1. The trim removed 4 bases at V and 0 bases at J, leaving 5 bases unmatched. This CDR3 comprises 15 residues. CDR1 is LGHNA, CDR2 YSLEER, per germline. CDR3: CASSLRTGSSYEQYF. The CDR3, as DNA: TGCGCCAGCAGCCTCAGGACAGGGAGCTCCTACGAGCAGTACTTC.

The rearrangement links TRBV10-3 to TRBJ1-1, with D possibly matching TRBD1 (5 bases). In germline, CDR1 is ENHRY, CDR2 SYGVKD. CDR3 length equals 14 residues. Trimming took off 10 bases at V and 7 bases at J, with 22 bases between the two ends. The CDR3: CASSNGGEFGEAFF. In DNA form, the CDR3 reads TGTGCCAGCTCGAACGGAGGGGAGTTCGGTGAAGCTTTCTTT.